This T cell receptor beta chain came from a study of regulatory T cells in long-lasting Graves disease. Study-wide results and caveats: Persistent-disease Graves' patients showed less TCR diversity than new cases. When disease was persistent, TRBV28, TRBJ1-2 and TRBJ2-5 were the favored segments.

The time point: persistent/refractory GD, antithyroid drugs over 5 years with positive TRAb. Scientists built the TCR library using RNA that was extracted from PBMCs. Staff drew roughly 10 milliliters of peripheral blood into EDTA tubes. With regard to this clonotype: Its target is not known.

From germline, CDR1 is SEHNR and CDR2 FQNEAQ (reference sequence). V was pared by 5 bases and J by 2 bases, with 13 bases between. The CDR3 has 14 amino acids. Library construction for TCR beta used iRepertoire HTBI primers and Arm-PCR of CDR3 regions. TCRdb re-called the multiplex PCR reads through MiXCR, storing one row per CDR3 protein. The sample shows more than 300,000 distinct CDR3 sequences, more than 20% of them seen only once. V is TRBV7-9 and J is TRBJ2-7, with D perhaps TRBD2 (6 bases). This TCR derives from a middle-aged woman with Graves disease. This material consisted of peripheral blood mononuclear cells (PBMCs), taken when the disease was refractory, from a patient treated with antithyroid drugs. Here the CDR3 DNA reads TGTGCCAGCAGCGTAGTGGAGGGAGCCTACGAGCAGTACTTC. Its protein product is CASSVVEGAYEQYF. Using reference TRBV7-9 and TRBJ2-7 for the parts outside the CDR3, the full variable domain is DTGVSQNPRHKITKRGQNVTFRCDPISEHNRLYWYRQTLGQGPEFLTYFQNEAQLEKSRLLSDRFSAERPKGSFSTLEIQRTEQGDSAMYLCASSVVEGAYEQYFGPGTRLTVT.